A single sample is the source of the 8 T cell receptor beta chains below, sequenced in a study of OX40 agonist ivuxolimab in advanced cancers. Produced via immunoSEQ multiplex PCR; TCRdb's table is partial and in-frame only. This sample carries 77,000 or so clones, about 93% of them seen once, and the ten largest clones take more than 0.3%. The starting material was CD4+ or CD8+ T cells sorted from blood, obtained in a trial of the OX40 agonist ivuxolimab. The receptors were sampled from an adult with an advanced solid tumor such as melanoma, head and neck, liver or kidney cancer.

The V call is TRBV13, the J call TRBJ2-3; 9 bases map to TRBD1. J gave up 5 bases and V 5 bases, and 8 bases lay outside the gene matches. Germline-derived CDR1 and CDR2 are PRHDT and FYEKMQ (reference sequence). This CDR3 region has 15 residues. The CDR3 is CASSLNRGRQDTQYF. The DNA for the CDR3 is TGTGCCAGCAGCCTTAACAGGGGGCGTCAAGATACGCAGTATTTT.

This chain uses TRBV5-4 with TRBJ1-5; D might be TRBD1 (5 bases). The germline V gene encodes CDR1 SGHNT and CDR2 YYREEE (reference sequence). Trimming left V 2 bases short and J 5 bases short, with 14 bases between. This CDR3 has 15 residues. The CDR3 here is CASSFRGRNHQPQHF. The CDR3 nucleotides read TGTGCCAGCAGCTTCCGGGGCCGGAACCATCAGCCCCAGCATTTT.

This chain links TRBV19 with TRBJ2-3, with a tentative D call TRBD1 (5 bases). V was pared by 6 bases and J by 2 bases, with 15 bases between. CDR3 length: 15 amino acids. CDR1 and CDR2 (germline): LNHDA, SQIVND (reference sequence). CDR3: CASSPPRQTTDTQYF. The CDR3 DNA sequence: TGTGCCAGTAGCCCTCCCCGACAGACCACAGATACGCAGTATTTT.

This chain links TRBV30 with TRBJ1-6, with D maybe TRBD1 (5 bases). Germline loops: CDR1 GTSNPN, CDR2 SVGIG (reference sequence). Trimming pared 4 bases from V and 10 bases from J, leaving 14 bases between. The CDR3 length is 13 residues. CDR3 loop: CAWMLVGASPLHF. The CDR3 bases are TGTGCCTGGATGTTAGTAGGGGCCTCACCCCTCCACTTT.

The chain joins TRBV7-7 to TRBJ2-1; TRBD1 agrees at 12 bases. Germline trimming cut 5 bases from V and 4 bases from J; bases unmatched to any gene: 3. The CDR3 is 15 amino acids. CDR1 is SSHAT and CDR2 is FNYEAQ in the germline V gene (reference sequence). Here the CDR3 reads CASSQGQGAYNEQFF. The CDR3, as DNA: TGTGCCAGCAGCCAGGGACAGGGGGCATACAATGAGCAGTTCTTC.

V and J are TRBV25-1 and TRBJ2-1; 8 bases map to TRBD2. J gave up 3 bases and V 8 bases, and 6 bases lay outside the gene matches. This CDR3 is 14 amino acids long. CDR1 and CDR2 from the germline V gene are MGHDK and SYGVNS. The CDR3 is CASRTSQFYNEQFF. Written as DNA, the CDR3 is TGTGCCAGCCGGACTAGCCAATTCTACAATGAGCAGTTCTTC.

The rearrangement uses TRBV7-9 and TRBJ2-3; tentative D call: TRBD2 (7 bases). V lost 2 bases and J 1 base, leaving 13 bases between the germline ends. The CDR3 is made up of 16 amino acids. Per the germline V gene, CDR1 is SEHNR and CDR2 is FQNEAQ (reference sequence). The CDR3 region has the DNA TGTGCCAGCAGCTTATCTCGGGGGGCTCGCACAGATACGCAGTATTTT. This gives the protein CASSLSRGARTDTQYF.

This chain uses TRBV5-1 with TRBJ2-7; D gene ambiguous. V gave up 0 bases and J gave up 2 bases, with 6 bases separating them. Germline loops: CDR1 SGHRS, CDR2 YFSETQ. The CDR3 runs 13 residues. CDR3 bases: TGCGCCAGCAGCTTGGATGGAGCCTACGAGCAGTACTTC. Translated, it gives CASSLDGAYEQYF. The whole variable domain, remainder taken from reference TRBV5-1 and TRBJ2-7, is KAGVTQTPRYLIKTRGQQVTLSCSPISGHRSVSWYQQTPGQGLQFLFEYFSETQRNKGNFPGRFSGRQFSNSRSEMNVSTLELGDSALYLCASSLDGAYEQYFGPGTRLTVT.